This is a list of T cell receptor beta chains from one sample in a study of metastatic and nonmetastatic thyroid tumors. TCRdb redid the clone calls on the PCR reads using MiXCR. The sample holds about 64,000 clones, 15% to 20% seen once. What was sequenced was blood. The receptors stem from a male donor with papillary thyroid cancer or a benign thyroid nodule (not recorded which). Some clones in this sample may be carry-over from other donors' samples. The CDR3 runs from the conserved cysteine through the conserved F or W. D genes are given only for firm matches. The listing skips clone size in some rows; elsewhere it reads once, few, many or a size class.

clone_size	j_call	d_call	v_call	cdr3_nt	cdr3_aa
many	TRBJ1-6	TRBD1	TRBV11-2	TGTGCCAGCAGCTTAGGTGGGACAGTTAATTCACCCCTCCACTTT	CASSLGGTVNSPLHF
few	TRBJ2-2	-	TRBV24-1	TGTGCCACCAGTGGTTCGTCCTTGGGCGGGGAGCTGTTTTTT	CATSGSSLGGELFF
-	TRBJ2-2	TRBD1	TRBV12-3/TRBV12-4	TGTGCCAGCAGGGCGGACAGGGGTAACACCGGGGAGCTGTTTTTT	CASRADRGNTGELFF
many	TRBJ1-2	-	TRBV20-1	TGCAGTGCTAGAGAACGGGGGGCTAACTATGGCTACACCTTC	CSARERGANYGYTF
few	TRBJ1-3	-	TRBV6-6	TGTGCCAGCAGTTACGGAGGACTTAGCTCTGGAAAAACCATATATTTT	CASSYGGLSSGKTIYF
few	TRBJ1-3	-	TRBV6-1	TGTGCCAGCAGGAAAGGTACCTTAACTGGAAACACCATATATTTT	CASRKGTLTGNTIYF
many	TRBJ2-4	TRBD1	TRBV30	TGTGCCTGGAGTGGACAGGGGGCGTCAGCCAAAAACATTCAGTACTTC	CAWSGQGASAKNIQYF
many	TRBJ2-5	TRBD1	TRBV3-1	TGTGCCAGCAGCCAAGTGTCAGGGGGAAAGACCCAGTACTTC	CASSQVSGGKTQYF
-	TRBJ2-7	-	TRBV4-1	TGCGCCAGCAGCCAAGATGGGGACGGCTACGAGCAGTACTTC	CASSQDGDGYEQYF
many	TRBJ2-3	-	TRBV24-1	TGTGCCACCAGTGATCGGGGGGCGGGAGACACAGATACGCAGTATTTT	CATSDRGAGDTDTQYF
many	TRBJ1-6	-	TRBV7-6	TGTGCCAGCAGCCCGGGGGATGGCGATTCACCCCTCCACTTT	CASSPGDGDSPLHF
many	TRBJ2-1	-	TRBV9	TGTGCCAGCAGCGTAGTGGGAGCTGGGCGGTACGGGTCAATGGGGAATGAGCAGTTCTTC	CASSVVGAGRYGSMGNEQFF
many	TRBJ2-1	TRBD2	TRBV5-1	TGCGCCAGCAGCCCCAGCGGGAGCGTCAATGAGCAGTTCTTC	CASSPSGSVNEQFF
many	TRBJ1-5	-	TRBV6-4	TGTGCCAGCAGTGAGTCGGCAGACAATCAGCCCCAGCATTTT	CASSESADNQPQHF
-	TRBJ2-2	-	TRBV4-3	TGCGCCAGCAGTCAAGATGCAGGGGCGGGCACCGGGGAGCTGTTTTTT	CASSQDAGAGTGELFF
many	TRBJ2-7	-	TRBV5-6	TGTGCCAGCAGCTTGTGGTGGCAGGGAACCTACGAGCAGTACTTC	CASSLWWQGTYEQYF
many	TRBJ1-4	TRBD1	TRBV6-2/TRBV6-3	TGTGCCAGCAGTCCGCGGACAGGGCGGGCGGTAAAACTGTTTTTT	CASSPRTGRAVKLFF
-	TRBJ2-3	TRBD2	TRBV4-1	TGCGCCAGCAGCCAAGAGGGGGGGACCGAATTGTTAGATACGCAGTATTTT	CASSQEGGTELLDTQYF
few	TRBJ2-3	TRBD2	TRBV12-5	TGTGCTATTTCCAAAGGGACTAGCGGTATCACAGATACGCAGTATTTT	CAISKGTSGITDTQYF
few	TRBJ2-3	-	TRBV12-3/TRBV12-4	TGTGCCAGCAGTTTAAGGGACCATAGCACAGATACGCAGTATTTT	CASSLRDHSTDTQYF
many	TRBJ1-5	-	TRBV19	TGTGCCAGTAGTATAAGCAGTAATAGCAATCAGCCCCAGCATTTT	CASSISSNSNQPQHF
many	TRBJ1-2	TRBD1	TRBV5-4	TGTGCCAGCAGCTCCGACAGGGGCGCGTTCAAAGGCTACACCTTC	CASSSDRGAFKGYTF
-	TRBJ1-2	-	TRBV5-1	TGCGCCAACAGCTTGGAGGGCAGGCCCGTCCACTATGGCTACACCTTC	CANSLEGRPVHYGYTF
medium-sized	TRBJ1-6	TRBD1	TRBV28	TGTGCCAGCAGTATCCAGGGGGAACTCTCACCCCTCCACTTT	CASSIQGELSPLHF
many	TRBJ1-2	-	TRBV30	TGTGCCTGGAGTGGTAGCCGCTCGGGCTATGGCTACACCTTC	CAWSGSRSGYGYTF
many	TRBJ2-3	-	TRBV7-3	TGTGCCAGCAGCTTAACGGGGGGGAGGACAGGGTCAACAGATACGCAGTATTTT	CASSLTGGRTGSTDTQYF
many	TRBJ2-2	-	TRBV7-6	TGTGCCAGCAGCTTAGATCTAAACACCGGGGAGCTGTTTTTT	CASSLDLNTGELFF
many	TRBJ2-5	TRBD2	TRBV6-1	TGTGCCAGCAGCTCGGGGACTAGCGTACAAGAGACCCAGTACTTC	CASSSGTSVQETQYF
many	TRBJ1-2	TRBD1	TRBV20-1	TGCAGTGCTAGGAATTACAGGGGGCCTAACTATGGCTACACCTTC	CSARNYRGPNYGYTF
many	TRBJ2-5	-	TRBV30	TGTGCCAGCCTAACGGGTGGTGAAGAGACCCAGTACTTC	CASLTGGEETQYF
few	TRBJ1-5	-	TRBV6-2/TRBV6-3	TGTGCCAGCAGTTACAGGGGAGGGCTAAATCAGCCCCAGCATTTT	CASSYRGGLNQPQHF
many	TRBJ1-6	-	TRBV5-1	TGCGCCAGCAGCCCACAGGGTTCCCCTTCACCCCTCCACTTT	CASSPQGSPSPLHF
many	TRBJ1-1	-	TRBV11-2	TGTGCCAGCAGCCACTTTCTCAGGGGAGGGAACACTGAAGCTTTCTTT	CASSHFLRGGNTEAFF
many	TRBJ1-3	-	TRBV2	TGTGCCAGCAGTCCTGACGGGATATCTGGAAACACCATATATTTT	CASSPDGISGNTIYF
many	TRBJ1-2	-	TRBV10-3	TGTGCCAGTAAATCGGACAGTAACTATGGCTACACCTTC	CASKSDSNYGYTF
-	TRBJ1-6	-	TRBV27	TGTTCCATCAGTTTACGTCGGCAGGATAATTCACCCCTCCACTTT	CSISLRRQDNSPLHF
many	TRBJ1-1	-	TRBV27	TGTGCCAGCAGTGTCAGGGGCCGCGTCACTGAAGCTTTCTTT	CASSVRGRVTEAFF
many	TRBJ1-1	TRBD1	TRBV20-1	TGCAGCCAGACAGGGACCACTGAAGCTTTCTTT	CSQTGTTEAFF
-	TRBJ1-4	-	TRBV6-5	TGTGCCAGCAGTTACTATGGAAGGGGGACTGAAAAACTGTTTTTT	CASSYYGRGTEKLFF
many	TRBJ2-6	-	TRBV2	TGTGCCAGCAGCTCTGGGGCCAACGTCCTGACTTTC	CASSSGANVLTF
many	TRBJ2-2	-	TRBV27	TGTGCCAGCAGTTTATCGATATTGGTCCCCGGGGAGCTGTTTTTT	CASSLSILVPGELFF
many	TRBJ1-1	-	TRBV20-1	TGCAGTGCTAGAGATGGGACGAACACTGAAGCTTTCTTT	CSARDGTNTEAFF
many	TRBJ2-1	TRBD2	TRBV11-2	TGTGCCAGCAGCCAGGGACTAGCGGACAATGAGCAGTTCTTC	CASSQGLADNEQFF
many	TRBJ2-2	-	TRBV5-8	TGTGCCAGCAGCTCCAGGGGATTCAACACCGGGGAGCTGTTTTTT	CASSSRGFNTGELFF
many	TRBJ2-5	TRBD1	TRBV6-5	TGTGCCAGCAGTTACCAGACAGGGTGGCAAGAGACCCAGTACTTC	CASSYQTGWQETQYF
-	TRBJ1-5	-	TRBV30	TGTGCCTGGATTTTCGGACATCATAGCAATCAGCCCCAGCATTTT	CAWIFGHHSNQPQHF
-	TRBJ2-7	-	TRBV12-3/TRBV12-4	TGTTCCAGCACGACGGGGACCCCCTACGATCAGTACTTC	CSSTTGTPYDQYF
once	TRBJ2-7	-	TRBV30	TGTGCCTGGAGTGTTTCGGGGAACGAGCAGTACTTC	CAWSVSGNEQYF
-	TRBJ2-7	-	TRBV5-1	TGCGCCAGCAGCACCGGGAGAGGGAACTACGAGCAGTACTTC	CASSTGRGNYEQYF
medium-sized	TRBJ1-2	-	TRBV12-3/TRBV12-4	TGTGCCAGCAGCCCCGCCGCATATATAGCTAACTATGGCTACACCTTC	CASSPAAYIANYGYTF
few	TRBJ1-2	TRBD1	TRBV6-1	TGTGCCAGCAGCCGGACAGGGGCCGGCTATGGCTACACCTTC	CASSRTGAGYGYTF